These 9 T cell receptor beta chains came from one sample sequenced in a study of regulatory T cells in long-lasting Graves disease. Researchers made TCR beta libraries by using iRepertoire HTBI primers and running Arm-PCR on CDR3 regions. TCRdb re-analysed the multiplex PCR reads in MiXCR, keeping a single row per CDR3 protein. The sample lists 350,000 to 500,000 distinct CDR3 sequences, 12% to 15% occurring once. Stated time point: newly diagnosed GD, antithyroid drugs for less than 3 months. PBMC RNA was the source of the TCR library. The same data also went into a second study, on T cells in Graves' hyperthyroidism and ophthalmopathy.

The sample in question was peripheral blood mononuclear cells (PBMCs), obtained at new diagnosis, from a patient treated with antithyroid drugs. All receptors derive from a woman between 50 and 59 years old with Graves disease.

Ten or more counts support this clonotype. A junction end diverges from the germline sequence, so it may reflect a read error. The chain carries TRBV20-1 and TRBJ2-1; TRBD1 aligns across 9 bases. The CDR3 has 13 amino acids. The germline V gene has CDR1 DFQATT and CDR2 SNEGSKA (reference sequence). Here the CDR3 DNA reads TGCAGTGCCCCGGGACAGGGCTACAATCAGCAGTTCTTC. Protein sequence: CSAPGQGYNQQFF.

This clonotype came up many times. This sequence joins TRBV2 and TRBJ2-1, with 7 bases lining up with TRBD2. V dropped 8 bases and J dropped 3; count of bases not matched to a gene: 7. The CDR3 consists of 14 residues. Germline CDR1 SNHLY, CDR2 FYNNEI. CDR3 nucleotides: TGTGCCAGCGCGATAGCGGGTAACTACAATGAGCAGTTCTTC. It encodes CASAIAGNYNEQFF.

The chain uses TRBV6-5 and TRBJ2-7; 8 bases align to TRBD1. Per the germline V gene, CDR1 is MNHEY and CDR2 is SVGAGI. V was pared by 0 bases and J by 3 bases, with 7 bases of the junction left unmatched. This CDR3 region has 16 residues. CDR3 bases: TGTGCCAGCAGTTACTCGAGTCTTGGACAGGGCTACGAGCAGTACTTC. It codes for CASSYSSLGQGYEQYF.

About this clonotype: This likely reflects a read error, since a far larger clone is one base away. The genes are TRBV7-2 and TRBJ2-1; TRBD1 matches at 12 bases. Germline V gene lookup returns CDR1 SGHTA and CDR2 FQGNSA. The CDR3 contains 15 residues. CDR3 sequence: CASNLPGQGASEQFF. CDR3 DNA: TGTGCCAGCAACTTACCGGGACAGGGGGCTAGTGAGCAGTTCTTC.

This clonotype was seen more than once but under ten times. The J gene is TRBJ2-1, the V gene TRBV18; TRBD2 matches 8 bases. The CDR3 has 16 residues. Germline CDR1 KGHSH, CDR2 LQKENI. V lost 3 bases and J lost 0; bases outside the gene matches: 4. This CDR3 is CASSPFSGSSYNEQFF. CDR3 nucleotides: TGTGCCAGCTCACCTTTCAGCGGGAGCTCCTACAATGAGCAGTTCTTC. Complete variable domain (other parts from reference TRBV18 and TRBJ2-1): NAGVMQNPRHLVRRRGQEARLRCSPMKGHSHVYWYRQLPEEGLKFMVYLQKENIIDESGMPKERFSAEFPKEGPSILRIQQVVRGDSAAYFCASSPFSGSSYNEQFFGPGTRLTVL.

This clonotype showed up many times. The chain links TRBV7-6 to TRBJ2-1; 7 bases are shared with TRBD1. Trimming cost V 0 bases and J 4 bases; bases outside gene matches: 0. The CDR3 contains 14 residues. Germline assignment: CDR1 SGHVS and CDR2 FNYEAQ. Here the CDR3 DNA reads TGTGCCAGCAGCTTAGCACAGGGGTACAATGAGCAGTTCTTC. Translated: CASSLAQGYNEQFF. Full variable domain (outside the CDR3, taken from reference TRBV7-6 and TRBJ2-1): GAGVSQSPRYKVTKRGQDVALRCDPISGHVSLYWYRQALGQGPEFLTYFNYEAQQDKSGLPNDRFSAERPEGSISTLTIQRTEQRDSAMYRCASSLAQGYNEQFFGPGTRLTVL.

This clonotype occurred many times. CDR3 bases: TGTGCCAGCAGTTCCGCGGGACAGGGAATCCCCAAGATCGCGGACACCATATATTTT. It translates to CASSSAGQGIPKIADTIYF. The J gene is TRBJ1-3, the V gene TRBV28; the match to TRBD1 covers 9 bases. The trim removed 4 bases at V and 8 bases at J, leaving 21 bases unmatched. CDR1 MDHEN and CDR2 SYDVKM come from the germline V gene. The length of the CDR3 is 19 residues. The variable domain in full, with the rest retrieved from reference TRBV28 and TRBJ1-3, is DVKVTQSSRYLVKRTGEKVFLECVQDMDHENMFWYRQDPGLGLRLIYFSYDVKMKEKGDIPEGYSVSREKKERFSLILESASTNQTSMYLCASSSAGQGIPKIADTIYFGEGSWLTVV.

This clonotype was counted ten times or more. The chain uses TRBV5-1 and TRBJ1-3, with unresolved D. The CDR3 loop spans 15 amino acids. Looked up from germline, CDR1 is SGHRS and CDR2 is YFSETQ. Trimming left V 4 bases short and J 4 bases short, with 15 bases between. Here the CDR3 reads CASSQIAETGNTIYF. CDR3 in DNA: TGCGCCAGCAGCCAGATCGCAGAGACCGGAAACACCATATATTTT.

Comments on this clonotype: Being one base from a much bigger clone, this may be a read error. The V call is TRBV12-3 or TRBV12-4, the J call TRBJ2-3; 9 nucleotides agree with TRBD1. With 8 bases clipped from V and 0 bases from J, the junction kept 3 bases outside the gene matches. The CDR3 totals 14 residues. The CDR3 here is CASGQGTSTDTQYF. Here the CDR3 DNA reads TGTGCCAGCGGACAGGGGACGAGCACAGATACGCAGTATTTT.